This TCR beta chain was sequenced for a study of T cells in tuberculosis. Overall study results and limits: Active tuberculosis patients had shorter CDR3-alpha; the beta difference was nonsignificant. Cases with active tuberculosis were adults, while controls were adolescents.

A note on this clone: What it binds is not known.

V lost 0 bases and J 2 bases, leaving 25 bases between the germline ends. Germline V gives CDR1 LGHNT, CDR2 FRNRAP. The CDR3 runs to 20 residues. This table comes from immunoSEQ multiplex PCR, and its TCRdb copy is limited to in-frame clones, with some not included. The sample comprises 25,000 to 35,000 clones, less than 95% of which are singletons, and over 6.5% rests with the top ten. This TCR was recovered from a donor between 10 and 35 years old with latent tuberculosis or without tuberculosis infection. Sequencing used PBMCs. The V call is TRBV12-5, the J call TRBJ1-1; TRBD1 is a possible D gene (6 bases). The CDR3 DNA sequence: TGTGCTAGTGGTTTGGTACGAAACGAACACAGGGTAGGCCGAAACACTGAAGCTTTCTTT. Translating gives CASGLVRNEHRVGRNTEAFF.